This T cell receptor (beta chain) was identified in a study of blood T cell repertoires in COVID-19. Across the study: The origin of the acute and convalescent COVID-19 samples was the United States, Italy and Spain. PBMCs, B-cell-depleted T cells, or T cells provided the cDNA or gDNA that made up the material.

Germline values: CDR1 LGHDT, CDR2 YNNKEL (reference sequence). Trimming removed 1 base from V and 5 bases from J; junction bases left unmatched: 9. The length of the CDR3 is 17 residues. Methods used by the authors: The assay estimated nucleated cells by amplifying reference gene primers. The protocol was immunoSEQ multiplex PCR, while the TCRdb copy is restricted to in-frame clones and leaves out a portion. Clone size and the V and J calls come from that table; the DNA yielded D and trimming. Of roughly 230,000 clones listed, over 80% were seen once; the top ten hold roughly 27%. V usage is TRBV3-1 (or the pseudogene TRBV3-2) and J usage is TRBJ2-1; 9 bases align to TRBD2. The specimen sequenced was peripheral blood. This receptor was obtained from a man aged 40-49 years with acute or convalescent COVID-19. CDR3 amino acids: CASSQVAGDLMNNEQFF. CDR3 DNA sequence: TGTGCCAGCAGCCAAGTAGCGGGAGACCTTATGAACAATGAGCAGTTCTTC.